This T cell receptor beta chain was identified during a study of radiation and T cells in renal cell carcinoma. The CDR3 has 16 amino acids. CDR1 and CDR2 from the germline V gene are LGHNA and YSLEER. General study findings and limits: Without pretreatment biopsies, baseline tumor clonotype presence was undetermined.

With respect to this clone: Antigen unknown.

The time point is: blood 4 weeks post-SBRT, at nephrectomy. Treatment denoted: 15 Gy SBRT to primary tumor, nephrectomy 4 weeks later. Nephrectomy followed 15 Gy stereotactic body radiation by 4 weeks. Serial blood draws occurred at baseline and 2 and 4 weeks post-SBRT. This renal cell carcinoma was of the clear cell type. The method was immunoSEQ multiplex PCR; TCRdb's version includes in-frame clones alone and lacks a portion of them. The repertoire includes around 140,000 clones, 75% to 90% of them detected once, and about a sixth sits in the top ten. This sequence originates from a woman between 45 and 60 years old with renal cell carcinoma. The V call is TRBV4-3, the J call TRBJ2-5; no clear D gene. Gene TRBJ2-7 matches the end of the DNA better, so the J call may be wrong. The material was blood, obtained from a patient whose treatment included radiotherapy and nephrectomy. The CDR3 coding sequence is TGCGCCAGCAGCCAAGATCTTTCGGCAAACTCCTACGAGCAGTACTTC. Translating it yields CASSQDLSANSYEQYF.